Sequencing of this TCR beta chain was carried out in a study of CD8+CD57+ T cells in acquired aplastic anemia. Overall study context: The study obtained about 9.9 million reads on average for CD4+ cells from healthy donors.

There are a few counts of this clonotype. Its antigen is unidentified. The V gene's germline CDR1 is SQVTM and CDR2 ANQGSEA. Trimming took off 4 bases at V and 8 bases at J, with 21 bases between the two ends. The CDR3 is 14 residues long. The template for TCR beta VDJ and CDR3 sequence profiling was genomic DNA. TCRdb re-derived calls from the reads in MiXCR, one entry per CDR3 protein. The sample lists some 190,000 distinct CDR3 sequences, 35% to 50% seen once, with approximately 2.9% in the top ten. Overall study findings and caveats: CD8+ Simpson's diversity in patients was not significantly different from that in controls. Sharing between patients and controls was observed for around 30 CD8+ CDR3 sequences.

The receptor was derived from a human donor in good health. Material: sorted CD4+, CD8+, or CD8+CD57+ T cells (not recorded which) from PBMCs. The rearrangement joins TRBV29-1 to TRBJ2-7; D possibly corresponds to TRBD2 (6 bases). The CDR3 bases are TGCAGCGTTGGGGGAAGGGCTGCGGGGCCGAAGCAGTACTTC. Residues: CSVGGRAAGPKQYF.